This T cell receptor beta chain was identified in a study of blood T cell repertoires in COVID-19. Turning to the study itself: Sites across the United States, Italy and Spain contributed samples from acute and convalescent COVID-19. Sources were T cells, B-cell-depleted T cells, or PBMCs; the material itself was cDNA or gDNA.

Germline values: CDR1 MNHEY, CDR2 SVGAGI. V lost 6 bases and J lost 2, with 16 bases in between. CDR3 length: 15 amino acids. Patients at the Seattle site were enrolled during active infection and followed longitudinally. In the study's own analysis: For nucleated cells, counts were estimated from reference gene primer amplification. The assay was immunoSEQ multiplex PCR, and TCRdb's table has in-frame clones only and misses some. That table supplies the V and J calls and clone size; D and trimming were determined from the DNA. The sample has hundreds of thousands of clones; about 90% are singletons. The gene calls are TRBV6-5 and TRBJ2-5; perhaps TRBD2 as D (6 bases). Source material: peripheral blood. This TCR came from a woman aged 45-65 years with COVID-19, enrolled during active disease. The CDR3 DNA sequence: TGTGCCAGCAGCCCCGCCCGGGGGATTCAAGAGACCCAGTACTTC. Protein: CASSPARGIQETQYF.